Below, one T cell receptor beta chain is given with its context. There is no known antigen for this receptor. Base qualities are not provided; no much larger clone lies one nucleotide away. The record originates from a study of tumor-infiltrating lymphocytes in primary liver carcinoma (dated by TCRdb to the late 2010s). Describing the broader study: Between late 2015 and early 2016, a handful of patients in China with histopathologically diagnosed primary liver carcinoma had surgical resection. Technical replicate repertoires showed high reproducibility, with mean shared-clone rates roughly 0.87 and correlation coefficients above 0.95. Each sample produced about 3.5 to 7.13 million productive TCRbeta reads, and read depth showed no significant difference between tissue types. Across five regions of each liver tumor, along with adjacent normal tissue and blood, the study brought together TCRbeta repertoire sequencing, expression microarrays and whole-exome sequencing. Of the five patients (three men and two women, aged 30 to 69 years), four had hepatocellular carcinoma and one had combined HCC and intrahepatic cholangiocarcinoma. The five patients had tumors of stage T1-T3 N0M0, with maximum diameters ranging from about 4.2 to 10 cm. TCRbeta repertoire sequencing covered approximately 35 specimens from 5 patients: about 25 tumor regions, 5 adjacent noncancerous liver tissues and 5 peripheral blood samples. Study-wide findings and limitations: Since the samples were bulk and unsorted, there was no way to compare CD4+ and CD8+ T cell repertoires. With just 4 or 5 patients in the study, the authors point out that the findings should be validated in a larger study. Repertoire overlap was higher between tumor regions (mean roughly 35%) than tumor-adjacent (approximately 17%) or tumor-blood (14%) pairs, consistent with antigen-driven expansion. Only the TCR beta chain was sequenced, which likely underestimates true repertoire diversity because unpaired alpha chains were not captured. Compared with blood, tumors had a significantly larger share of the repertoire taken up by the top 250 clones (p = 0.039).

Starting from 450 to 500 ng total RNA, TCRbeta-specific cDNA was produced by reverse transcription with a constant-region primer and ProtoScript II reverse transcriptase. TCRbeta libraries were built with three nested multiplex PCR rounds, a slightly modified ARM-PCR procedure. Each of the first two PCR rounds ran for about 10 cycles and used multiplex TRBV1-TRBV30 forward primers together with a Cbeta reverse primer. Sample barcodes and Illumina adapters were attached in a final 25-cycle PCR using Deep VentR polymerase. Before sequencing, amplicons of 200-500 bp were purified from gel using a QIAquick gel extraction kit. The TCRbeta amplicons were sequenced with 250-bp paired-end reads on an Illumina HiSeq 2500. The authors' analysis ran thus. Trimmomatic v0.33 was used to quality-trim the reads, and FLASH v1.2.11 was used to merge paired reads so that full CDR3 sequences could be recovered. V, D and J germline segments were assigned to the rearranged TCRbeta sequences by MiGEC v1.2.1b. Clonotype statistics, along with Shannon-Wiener diversity indices, were calculated using VDJtools v1.0.0. To cut down on sampling bias, every analysis after diversity analysis relied on just the 250 most abundant clonotypes from each sample. TCRdb reprocessing: public reads trimmed at Q25 with fastp, clones called with MiXCR, in-frame beta chains kept. Rows are unified per CDR3 protein, each entry keeping the most common DNA and genes. The V and J calls here are based on TCRdb, not the publication. The sample yields about 320,000 distinct CDR3 sequences; more than 55% were counted once. Of the sample, approximately 17% falls within the top ten clones.

The germline V gene (reference sequence) yields SEHNR for CDR1 and FQNEAQ for CDR2. V is clipped by 3 bases and J by 4 bases, and the sequence between their germline boundaries is 11 bases long. The CDR3 numbers 14 residues from cysteine through phenylalanine. Only the CDR3 part of the read is kept: 42 bases, read in frame from the first base. RNA from unsorted whole blood was extracted with TRIzol reagent, and germline DNA was obtained with the DNeasy Blood & Tissue kit. Chronic HBV infection was present in the patients, and the patients were treatment-naive at sampling. Before surgery, about 3.9 milliliters of peripheral blood were drawn into K2EDTA tubes.

Specimen: peripheral blood. The chain links TRBV7-9 with TRBJ2-3, with the D gene possibly TRBD1 or TRBD2, each one fitting 5 bases. The sequence was obtained from a woman aged 25 to 39 with primary liver carcinoma and hepatitis B virus infection. The base sequence is TGTGCCAGCAGCTTGGGGACCCGGTCAGATACGCAGTATTTT. The translation is CASSLGTRSDTQYF.